This TCR beta chain was identified in a study of cytomegalovirus exposure and HLA in healthy donors. Vbeta (60) and Jbeta (13) primers were used in the PCR. Generated by immunoSEQ multiplex PCR, the TCRdb table keeps only in-frame clones and is missing some. Of 80,000 to 100,000 clones listed, 81% are singletons. This TCR was recovered from a man between 35 and 55 years old in good health and CMV-seronegative. Sequencing was carried out using PBMCs.

CDR3 in amino acids: CASSAPSSYNEQFF. Written as DNA, the CDR3 is TGTGCCAGCAGCGCTCCCTCCAGCTACAATGAGCAGTTCTTC. This chain connects TRBV11-2 to TRBJ2-1; no reliable D call. CDR3 length: 14 amino acids. Germline-derived CDR1 and CDR2 are SGHAT and FQNNGV. The germline V and J ends were trimmed by 5 bases and 3 bases, with 11 bases remaining between them.